Listed below are T cell receptor beta chains from one sample, sequenced in a study of cytomegalovirus exposure and HLA in healthy donors. Libraries were prepared by immunoSEQ multiplex PCR; TCRdb keeps only in-frame clonotypes and omits some of them. Here the sample spans over 200,000 clones, approximately 70% being singletons. The specimen was PBMCs. The receptors here all came from a young woman in good health and CMV-seronegative. CDR3s include the opening cysteine and the closing phenylalanine or tryptophan. Each record gives: J gene, V gene, CDR3 length, clone size, D gene, CDR3 DNA, CDR3 protein. A D gene is named only where the DNA matches it firmly. The size of a clone is reported for some rows only, either as once, few or many, or as a class for expanded clones.

j_call: TRBJ1-6
v_call: TRBV6-1
cdr3_length: 15
clone_size: few
d_call: TRBD1
cdr3_nt: TGTGCCATCCTCCTACAGGGGGCCCTTTCTAGATCCCTCCACTTT
cdr3_aa: CAILLQGALSRSLHF

j_call: TRBJ2-3
v_call: TRBV5-1
cdr3_length: 16
clone_size: NA
d_call: TRBD2
cdr3_nt: TGCGCCAGCAGCTTGATGACGGGAGGGGAGACAGATACGCAGTATTTT
cdr3_aa: CASSLMTGGETDTQYF

j_call: TRBJ2-7
v_call: TRBV18
cdr3_length: 18
clone_size: once
d_call: TRBD2
cdr3_nt: TGTGCCAGCTCCCCCGGTGACAGGGGCACTAGCGGGATAGACGAGCAGTACTTC
cdr3_aa: CASSPGDRGTSGIDEQYF

j_call: TRBJ1-2
v_call: TRBV5-4
cdr3_length: 14
clone_size: few
d_call: TRBD1
cdr3_nt: TGTGCCAGCAGCTTAACAGGGGGCGGCTATGGCTACACCTTC
cdr3_aa: CASSLTGGGYGYTF

j_call: TRBJ2-5
v_call: TRBV5-4
cdr3_length: 16
clone_size: once
d_call: TRBD2
cdr3_nt: TGTGCCAGCAGCTTGGCACTAGCGGGGGTAAAAGAGACCCAGTACTTC
cdr3_aa: CASSLALAGVKETQYF

j_call: TRBJ2-1
v_call: TRBV6-5
cdr3_length: 13
clone_size: once
d_call: NA
cdr3_nt: TGTGCCAGCAGTTCCTTGACTGACAATGAGCAGTTCTTC
cdr3_aa: CASSSLTDNEQFF

j_call: TRBJ2-7
v_call: TRBV19
cdr3_length: 15
clone_size: few
d_call: NA
cdr3_nt: TGTGCCAGTAGTGCCATCTGGGGGGACTTCTACGAGCAGTACTTC
cdr3_aa: CASSAIWGDFYEQYF

j_call: TRBJ2-1
v_call: TRBV5-5
cdr3_length: 15
clone_size: NA
d_call: NA
cdr3_nt: TGTGCCAGCAGCTCAAGACAGGCTTCCTACAATGAGCAGTTCTTC
cdr3_aa: CASSSRQASYNEQFF

j_call: TRBJ2-1
v_call: TRBV18
cdr3_length: 15
clone_size: NA
d_call: TRBD2
cdr3_nt: TGTGCCAGCTCACCGGGACTAGCGGGAGACAATGAGCAGTTCTTC
cdr3_aa: CASSPGLAGDNEQFF

j_call: TRBJ2-4
v_call: TRBV11-2
cdr3_length: 16
clone_size: once
d_call: NA
cdr3_nt: TGTGCCAGCAGCTCGGTCAGGGCAGAAGCCAAAAACATTCAGTACTTC
cdr3_aa: CASSSVRAEAKNIQYF

j_call: TRBJ1-6
v_call: TRBV19
cdr3_length: 14
clone_size: NA
d_call: NA
cdr3_nt: TGTGCCACAGCGGGGGCATTAGGGAATTCACCCCTCCACTTT
cdr3_aa: CATAGALGNSPLHF

j_call: TRBJ2-5
v_call: TRBV7-9
cdr3_length: 16
clone_size: NA
d_call: TRBD2
cdr3_nt: TGTGCCAGCAGCCAACTAGCGGGAGTCACCAAAGAGACCCAGTACTTC
cdr3_aa: CASSQLAGVTKETQYF

j_call: TRBJ1-6
v_call: TRBV7-2
cdr3_length: 15
clone_size: once
d_call: NA
cdr3_nt: TGTGCCAGCAGCTTAGCCGTCAGGCATAATTCACCCCTCCACTTT
cdr3_aa: CASSLAVRHNSPLHF

j_call: TRBJ2-1
v_call: TRBV29-1
cdr3_length: 12
clone_size: NA
d_call: TRBD2
cdr3_nt: TGCAGCTCTGGACTAGCGAGGGATGAGCAGTTCTTC
cdr3_aa: CSSGLARDEQFF

j_call: TRBJ1-1
v_call: TRBV4-1
cdr3_length: 15
clone_size: NA
d_call: NA
cdr3_nt: TGCGCCAGCAGCCAAGAAGTCGCGGGGGACACTGAAGCTTTCTTT
cdr3_aa: CASSQEVAGDTEAFF

j_call: TRBJ2-1
v_call: TRBV11-3
cdr3_length: 19
clone_size: NA
d_call: TRBD2
cdr3_nt: TGTGCCAGCATCTTACCCTCTCCGACTAGCGGGGGAGGTTACAATGAGCAGTTCTTC
cdr3_aa: CASILPSPTSGGGYNEQFF

j_call: TRBJ2-5
v_call: TRBV4-1
cdr3_length: 14
clone_size: few
d_call: NA
cdr3_nt: TGCGCCAGCTGCGCGGGGCTAGCTCAAGAGACCCAGTACTTC
cdr3_aa: CASCAGLAQETQYF

j_call: TRBJ1-5
v_call: TRBV5-8
cdr3_length: 13
clone_size: NA
d_call: NA
cdr3_nt: TGTGCCAGCAGCTTGGGGACAGCTCAGCCCCAGCATTTT
cdr3_aa: CASSLGTAQPQHF

j_call: TRBJ1-2
v_call: TRBV7-9
cdr3_length: 15
clone_size: once
d_call: TRBD1
cdr3_nt: TGTTCCAGCAGCTTAGCAGGGGGCTTCGACTATGGCTACACCTTC
cdr3_aa: CSSSLAGGFDYGYTF

j_call: TRBJ1-6
v_call: TRBV30
cdr3_length: 13
clone_size: NA
d_call: TRBD1
cdr3_nt: TGTGCCTGGAGTAGGGACAGGAATTCACCCCTCCACTTT
cdr3_aa: CAWSRDRNSPLHF

j_call: TRBJ1-2
v_call: TRBV2
cdr3_length: 13
clone_size: NA
d_call: NA
cdr3_nt: TGTGCCAGCAGTGTAAAGGGAGAATATGGCTACACCTTC
cdr3_aa: CASSVKGEYGYTF

j_call: TRBJ2-1
v_call: TRBV7-9
cdr3_length: 12
clone_size: NA
d_call: NA
cdr3_nt: TGTGCCAGCAGCCACGAAGCGCTGGAGCAGTTCTTC
cdr3_aa: CASSHEALEQFF

j_call: TRBJ1-2
v_call: TRBV2
cdr3_length: 13
clone_size: NA
d_call: TRBD1
cdr3_nt: TGTGCCACCCGGCCGGACAGGACAGGGGGCTACACCTTC
cdr3_aa: CATRPDRTGGYTF

j_call: TRBJ1-2
v_call: TRBV30
cdr3_length: 13
clone_size: NA
d_call: NA
cdr3_nt: TGTGCCGTCTTGACAGGAACTTTCCATGGCTACACCTTC
cdr3_aa: CAVLTGTFHGYTF

j_call: TRBJ1-4
v_call: TRBV6-5
cdr3_length: 15
clone_size: NA
d_call: NA
cdr3_nt: TGTGCCAGCAGTTACTCTCAGGGGACGGGTGAAAAACTGTTTTTT
cdr3_aa: CASSYSQGTGEKLFF

j_call: TRBJ1-5
v_call: TRBV15
cdr3_length: 16
clone_size: NA
d_call: TRBD1
cdr3_nt: TGTGCCACCGGGGGGACAGGGGCTCATAGCAATCAGCCCCAGCATTTT
cdr3_aa: CATGGTGAHSNQPQHF

j_call: TRBJ2-1
v_call: TRBV5-1
cdr3_length: 17
clone_size: NA
d_call: TRBD2
cdr3_nt: TGCGCCAGCAGCTTGGAGGCTAGCGGGGGGATTTCCAATGAGCAGTTCTTC
cdr3_aa: CASSLEASGGISNEQFF

j_call: TRBJ2-1
v_call: TRBV7-9
cdr3_length: 16
clone_size: NA
d_call: TRBD2
cdr3_nt: TGTGCCAGCAGCTTCCCACCTAGCGGGAGCGACAATGAGCAGTTCTTC
cdr3_aa: CASSFPPSGSDNEQFF

j_call: TRBJ2-3
v_call: TRBV5-6
cdr3_length: 12
clone_size: once
d_call: NA
cdr3_nt: TGTGCCAGCAGCTCCTCCACAGATACGCAGTATTTT
cdr3_aa: CASSSSTDTQYF

j_call: TRBJ1-5
v_call: TRBV6-5
cdr3_length: 14
clone_size: NA
d_call: TRBD1
cdr3_nt: TGTGCCAGCAGTAAGGGACAGGGTCCTCAGCCCCAGCATTTT
cdr3_aa: CASSKGQGPQPQHF

j_call: TRBJ2-5
v_call: TRBV6-5
cdr3_length: 15
clone_size: NA
d_call: TRBD1
cdr3_nt: TGTGCCAGCAGTTACGGATTGGACAGGGGAGAGACCCAGTACTTC
cdr3_aa: CASSYGLDRGETQYF

j_call: TRBJ2-1
v_call: TRBV7-2
cdr3_length: 14
clone_size: NA
d_call: NA
cdr3_nt: TGTGCCAGCAGCTTGCGGGGAATGGGCAATGAGCAGTTCTTC
cdr3_aa: CASSLRGMGNEQFF

j_call: TRBJ2-3
v_call: TRBV19
cdr3_length: 18
clone_size: NA
d_call: TRBD2
cdr3_nt: TGTGCCAGTAGGATTCGTGGGCAAGGCTGGGCGGGAGCAGATACGCAGTATTTT
cdr3_aa: CASRIRGQGWAGADTQYF

j_call: TRBJ1-1
v_call: TRBV19
cdr3_length: 14
clone_size: NA
d_call: TRBD1
cdr3_nt: TGTGCCAGTTACGACAGGGGTGGTAACACTGAAGCTTTCTTT
cdr3_aa: CASYDRGGNTEAFF

j_call: TRBJ1-5
v_call: TRBV7-9
cdr3_length: 14
clone_size: NA
d_call: NA
cdr3_nt: TGTGCCAGCAGCACAGACAGGTCTTACCAGCCCCAGCATTTT
cdr3_aa: CASSTDRSYQPQHF

j_call: TRBJ1-4
v_call: TRBV5-1
cdr3_length: 17
clone_size: NA
d_call: NA
cdr3_nt: TGCGCCAGCAGCTTGGCCGGGGGGAGAGGTACTAATGAAAAACTGTTTTTT
cdr3_aa: CASSLAGGRGTNEKLFF

j_call: TRBJ1-1
v_call: TRBV5-1
cdr3_length: 15
clone_size: NA
d_call: TRBD1
cdr3_nt: TGCGCCAGCAGCTTATACAGGGGGCTTGGCACTGAAGCTTTCTTT
cdr3_aa: CASSLYRGLGTEAFF

j_call: TRBJ2-7
v_call: TRBV6-5
cdr3_length: 15
clone_size: few
d_call: NA
cdr3_nt: TGTGCCAGCAGTGTCAGGACTTCCTTAATTAACGAGCAGTACTTC
cdr3_aa: CASSVRTSLINEQYF

j_call: TRBJ1-1
v_call: TRBV6-1
cdr3_length: 15
clone_size: few
d_call: TRBD1
cdr3_nt: TGTGCCAGCAGTTCCGGGACAGGAATGGGCACTGAAGCTTTCTTT
cdr3_aa: CASSSGTGMGTEAFF

j_call: TRBJ1-2
v_call: TRBV27
cdr3_length: 18
clone_size: NA
d_call: TRBD1
cdr3_nt: TGTGCCAGCAGTTTATTCGGAGGGGGACAGGGCGGTAACTATGGCTACACCTTC
cdr3_aa: CASSLFGGGQGGNYGYTF

j_call: TRBJ1-2
v_call: TRBV4-1
cdr3_length: 15
clone_size: NA
d_call: NA
cdr3_nt: TGCGCCAGCAGCCAAGACCCGGGACTGAGCTATGGCTACACCTTC
cdr3_aa: CASSQDPGLSYGYTF

j_call: TRBJ2-5
v_call: TRBV10-3
cdr3_length: 17
clone_size: NA
d_call: TRBD2
cdr3_nt: TGTGCCATCAGTGAGTCGAGTGGGACTAGCGGAAAAGAGACCCAGTACTTC
cdr3_aa: CAISESSGTSGKETQYF

j_call: TRBJ2-5
v_call: TRBV7-8
cdr3_length: 13
clone_size: NA
d_call: NA
cdr3_nt: TGTGCCAGCAGCTCTGGCCGAAAAGAGACCCAGTACTTC
cdr3_aa: CASSSGRKETQYF

j_call: TRBJ2-7
v_call: TRBV10-3
cdr3_length: 13
clone_size: NA
d_call: NA
cdr3_nt: TGTGCCAGCAGGACAACAGGGACCTACGAGCAGTACTTC
cdr3_aa: CASRTTGTYEQYF

j_call: TRBJ2-5
v_call: TRBV5-1
cdr3_length: 15
clone_size: NA
d_call: TRBD2
cdr3_nt: TGCGCCAGCAGCGCCACTAGCGGGGGTAGGGATGCCCAGTACTTC
cdr3_aa: CASSATSGGRDAQYF

j_call: TRBJ1-2
v_call: TRBV6-5
cdr3_length: 16
clone_size: once
d_call: NA
cdr3_nt: TGTGCCAGCAGTTCTCACGAGGGAGGGGGTCTGGTTGGCTACACCTTC
cdr3_aa: CASSSHEGGGLVGYTF

j_call: TRBJ1-4
v_call: TRBV5-6
cdr3_length: 15
clone_size: NA
d_call: NA
cdr3_nt: TGTGCCAGCAGCGGCACAGGGTTCAGGGGCGAAAAACTGTTTTTT
cdr3_aa: CASSGTGFRGEKLFF

j_call: TRBJ2-2
v_call: TRBV11-3
cdr3_length: 19
clone_size: NA
d_call: TRBD2
cdr3_nt: TGTGCCAGCAGCGAAGGGACTAGCGGGAGGGCCGCTAGTTCCGGGGAGCTGTTTTTT
cdr3_aa: CASSEGTSGRAASSGELFF

j_call: TRBJ2-1
v_call: TRBV10-1
cdr3_length: 15
clone_size: NA
d_call: NA
cdr3_nt: TGCGCCAGCAGTGAGTACGGGGGTCCTCGTAAAGAGCAGTTCTTC
cdr3_aa: CASSEYGGPRKEQFF

j_call: TRBJ1-1
v_call: TRBV30
cdr3_length: 13
clone_size: NA
d_call: NA
cdr3_nt: TGTGCCTGGAACCAGGACAGGAACACTGAAGCTTTCTTT
cdr3_aa: CAWNQDRNTEAFF